This T cell receptor (beta chain) was found in a study of blood T cells in healthy people across ages. With a J-beta primer mix and a sample-barcoded 5' primer, a second PCR ran about 6 to 11 cycles. MiXCR, run by TCRdb on the 5' RACE reads, gives a single entry per CDR3 protein. The sample carries about 650,000 distinct CDR3 sequences, approximately 29% recorded once. The table lists this clonotype with a count of one. The material sequenced was blood. The sequence derives from a woman aged 80 or older in good health.

As DNA, the CDR3 is TGTGCCAGCAGCTTGGCAAGCAGGGGCTCCTACAATGAGCAGTTCTTC. Its protein is CASSLASRGSYNEQFF. The chain employs TRBV5-4 and TRBJ2-1, with a tentative D call TRBD1 (6 bases). The CDR3 covers 16 residues. V was shortened by 0 bases and J by 0 bases, with 10 bases between the two germline ends. Looked up from germline, CDR1 is SGHNT and CDR2 is YYREEE (reference sequence).